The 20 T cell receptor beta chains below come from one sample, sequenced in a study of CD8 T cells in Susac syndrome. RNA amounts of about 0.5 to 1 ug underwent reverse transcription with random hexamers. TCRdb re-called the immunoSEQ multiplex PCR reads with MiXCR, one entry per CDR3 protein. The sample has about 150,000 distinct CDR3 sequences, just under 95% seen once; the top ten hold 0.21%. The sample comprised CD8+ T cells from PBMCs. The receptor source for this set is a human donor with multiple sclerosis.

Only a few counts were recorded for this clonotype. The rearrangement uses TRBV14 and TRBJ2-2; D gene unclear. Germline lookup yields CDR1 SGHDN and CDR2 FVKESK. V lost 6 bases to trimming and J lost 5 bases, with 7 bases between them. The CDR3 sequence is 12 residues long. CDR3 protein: CASSFRTGELFF. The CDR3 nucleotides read TGTGCCAGCAGTTTCCGGACCGGGGAGCTGTTTTTT.

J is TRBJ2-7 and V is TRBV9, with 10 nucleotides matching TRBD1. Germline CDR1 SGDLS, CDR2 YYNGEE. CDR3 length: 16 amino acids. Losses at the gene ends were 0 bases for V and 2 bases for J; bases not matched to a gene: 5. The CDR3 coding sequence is TGTGCCAGCAGCGTAGCCGGGACAGGGGTCGCCTACGAGCAGTACTTC. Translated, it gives CASSVAGTGVAYEQYF.

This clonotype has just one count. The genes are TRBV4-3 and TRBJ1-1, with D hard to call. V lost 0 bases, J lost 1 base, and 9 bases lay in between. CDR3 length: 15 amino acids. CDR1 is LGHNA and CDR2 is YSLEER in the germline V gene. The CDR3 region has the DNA TGCGCCAGCAGCCAAGATGCAGGCGCGAACACTGAAGCTTTCTTT. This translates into CASSQDAGANTEAFF.

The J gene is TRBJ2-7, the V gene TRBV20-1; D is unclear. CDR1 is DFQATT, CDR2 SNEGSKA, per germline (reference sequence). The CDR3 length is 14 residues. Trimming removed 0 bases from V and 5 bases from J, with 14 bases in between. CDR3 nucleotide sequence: TGCAGTGCTAGAGATCGAGTGAAATACGACGAGCAGTACTTC. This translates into CSARDRVKYDEQYF.

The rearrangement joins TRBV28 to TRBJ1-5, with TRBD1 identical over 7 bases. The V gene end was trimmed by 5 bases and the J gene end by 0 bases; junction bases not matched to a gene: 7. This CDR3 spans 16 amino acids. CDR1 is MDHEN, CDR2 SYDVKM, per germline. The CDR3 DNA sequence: TGTGCCAGCAGTAAATACAGGGGAGTTAGCAATCAGCCCCAGCATTTT. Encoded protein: CASSKYRGVSNQPQHF.

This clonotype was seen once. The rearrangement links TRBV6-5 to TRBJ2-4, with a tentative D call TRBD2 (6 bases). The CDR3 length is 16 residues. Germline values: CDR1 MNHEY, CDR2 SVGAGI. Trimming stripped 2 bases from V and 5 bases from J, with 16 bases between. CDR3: CASSYRDSPGQNIQYF. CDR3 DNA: TGTGCCAGCAGTTACCGGGACTCCCCTGGGCAAAACATTCAGTACTTC.

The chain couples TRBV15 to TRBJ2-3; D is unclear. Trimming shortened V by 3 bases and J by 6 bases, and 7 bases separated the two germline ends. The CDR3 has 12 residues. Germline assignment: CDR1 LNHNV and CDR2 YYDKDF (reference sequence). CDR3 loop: CATSSGMDTQYF. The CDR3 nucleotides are TGTGCCACCAGCAGTGGAATGGATACGCAGTATTTT.

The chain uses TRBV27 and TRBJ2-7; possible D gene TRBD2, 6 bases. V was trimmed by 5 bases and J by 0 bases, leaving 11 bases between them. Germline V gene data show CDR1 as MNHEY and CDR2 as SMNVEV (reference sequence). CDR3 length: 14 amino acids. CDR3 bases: TGTGCCAGCAGTCAGGGCGGGGCCTCCTACGAGCAGTACTTC. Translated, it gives CASSQGGASYEQYF.

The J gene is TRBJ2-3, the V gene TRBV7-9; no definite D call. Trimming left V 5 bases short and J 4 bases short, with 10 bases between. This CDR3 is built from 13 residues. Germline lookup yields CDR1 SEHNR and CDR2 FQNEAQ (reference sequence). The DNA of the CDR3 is TGTGCCAGCAGCCCAACGGGTGCAGATACGCAGTATTTT. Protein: CASSPTGADTQYF.

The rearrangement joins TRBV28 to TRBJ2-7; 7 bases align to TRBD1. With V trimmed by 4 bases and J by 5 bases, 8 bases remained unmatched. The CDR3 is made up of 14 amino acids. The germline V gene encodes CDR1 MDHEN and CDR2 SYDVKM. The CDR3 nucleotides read TGTGCCAGCAGTTCCCTAACCGACAGGGACGAGCAGTACTTC. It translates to CASSSLTDRDEQYF.

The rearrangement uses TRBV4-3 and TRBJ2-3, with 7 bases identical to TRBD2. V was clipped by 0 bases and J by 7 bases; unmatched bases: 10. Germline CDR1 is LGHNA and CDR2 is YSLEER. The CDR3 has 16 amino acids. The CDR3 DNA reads TGCGCCAGCAGCCAAGATCGCCGGGGAGGGGTTTATACGCAGTATTTT. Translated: CASSQDRRGGVYTQYF.

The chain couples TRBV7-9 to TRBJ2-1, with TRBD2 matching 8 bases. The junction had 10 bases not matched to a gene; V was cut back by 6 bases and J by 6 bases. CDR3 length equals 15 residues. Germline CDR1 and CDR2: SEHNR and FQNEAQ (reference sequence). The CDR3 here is CASSFTPGGLNEQFF. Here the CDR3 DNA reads TGTGCCAGCAGTTTTACTCCGGGGGGGCTCAATGAGCAGTTCTTC.

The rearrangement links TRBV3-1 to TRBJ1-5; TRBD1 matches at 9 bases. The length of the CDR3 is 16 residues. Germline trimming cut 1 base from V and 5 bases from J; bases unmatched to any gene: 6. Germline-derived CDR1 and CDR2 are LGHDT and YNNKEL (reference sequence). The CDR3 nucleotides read TGTGCCAGCAGCCAAGGGTCGGACAGGGGCCATCAGCCCCAGCATTTT. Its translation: CASSQGSDRGHQPQHF.

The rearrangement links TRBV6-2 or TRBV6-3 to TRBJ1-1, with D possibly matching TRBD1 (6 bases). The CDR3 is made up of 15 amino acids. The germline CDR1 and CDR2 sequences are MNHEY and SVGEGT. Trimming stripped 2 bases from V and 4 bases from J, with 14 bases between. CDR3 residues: CASSYSRGSGTEAFF. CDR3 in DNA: TGTGCCAGCAGTTACAGCAGGGGCTCGGGCACTGAAGCTTTCTTT.

CDR3 DNA: TGTGCCAGCATGGGCGCCAACGAGCAGTACTTC. This encodes CASMGANEQYF. The chain couples TRBV2 to TRBJ2-7; D is ambiguous. Trimming stripped 7 bases from V and 5 bases from J, with 9 bases between. Germline values: CDR1 SNHLY, CDR2 FYNNEI. This CDR3 contains 11 residues. The whole variable domain, remainder taken from reference TRBV2 and TRBJ2-7, is EPEVTQTPSHQVTQMGQEVILRCVPISNHLYFYWYRQILGQKVEFLVSFYNNEISEKSEIFDDQFSVERPDGSNFTLKIRSTKLEDSAMYFCASMGANEQYFGPGTRLTVT.

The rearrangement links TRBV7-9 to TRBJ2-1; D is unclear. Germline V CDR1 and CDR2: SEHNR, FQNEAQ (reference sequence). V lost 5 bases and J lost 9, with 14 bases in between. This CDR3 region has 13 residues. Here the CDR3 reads CASSPRQFAEQFF. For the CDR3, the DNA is TGTGCCAGCAGCCCCCGCCAATTCGCTGAGCAGTTCTTC.

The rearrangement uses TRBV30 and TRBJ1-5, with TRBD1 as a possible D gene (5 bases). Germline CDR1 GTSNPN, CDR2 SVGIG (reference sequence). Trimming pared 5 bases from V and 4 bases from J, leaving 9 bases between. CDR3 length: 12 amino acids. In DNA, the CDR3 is TGTGCCTGGGACAGTCTGAATCAGCCCCAGCATTTT. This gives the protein CAWDSLNQPQHF.

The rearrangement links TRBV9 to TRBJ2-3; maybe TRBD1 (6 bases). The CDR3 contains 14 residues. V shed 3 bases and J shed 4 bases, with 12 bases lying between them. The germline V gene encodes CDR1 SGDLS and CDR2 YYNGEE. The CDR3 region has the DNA TGTGCCAGCAGCGCAACAGGGAACGCAGATACGCAGTATTTT. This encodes CASSATGNADTQYF.

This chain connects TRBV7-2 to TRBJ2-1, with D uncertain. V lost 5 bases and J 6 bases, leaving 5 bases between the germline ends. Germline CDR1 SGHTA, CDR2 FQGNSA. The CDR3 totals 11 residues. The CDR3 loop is CASSPGNEQFF. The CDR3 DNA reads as TGTGCCAGCAGCCCCGGCAATGAGCAGTTCTTC.

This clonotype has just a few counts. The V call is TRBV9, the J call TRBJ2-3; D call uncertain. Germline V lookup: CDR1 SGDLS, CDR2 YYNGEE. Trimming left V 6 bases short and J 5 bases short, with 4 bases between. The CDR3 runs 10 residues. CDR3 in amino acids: CASMGDTQYF. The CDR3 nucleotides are TGTGCCAGCATGGGAGATACGCAGTATTTT.